These 23 T cell receptor beta chains share one sample of origin, sequenced in a study of beta chain features in type 1 diabetes. Reverse transcribing all isolated RNA meant expressed TCRB transcripts were sequenced. Repertoires were generated with immunoSEQ multiplex PCR, while TCRdb's copy carries only in-frame clones and drops some. The sample has hundreds of thousands of clones, approximately 15% seen once. Material: naive CD4+ T cells from blood. Every receptor here comes from a man aged 25 to 45 in good health.

This clone was counted a few times. The chain joins TRBV4-1 to TRBJ2-3, with 9 bases aligning to TRBD2. Germline values: CDR1 MGHRA, CDR2 YSYEKL. J lost 4 bases, V lost 0 bases, and 11 bases had no gene match. CDR3 length: 18 amino acids. CDR3 amino acids: CASSQERVYSGSPDTQYF. The CDR3 nucleotides are TGCGCCAGCAGCCAAGAGAGGGTGTATAGCGGGAGCCCAGATACGCAGTATTTT.

This clone has only a few counts. The chain recombines TRBV27 with TRBJ1-4; the D is unclear. V gave up 4 bases and J gave up 11 bases, with 11 bases separating them. CDR3 length equals 12 residues. In germline, CDR1 is MNHEY, CDR2 SMNVEV (reference sequence). As DNA, the CDR3 is TGTGCCAGCAGTTCATCGGTTGGGAAACTGTTTTTT. Its translation is CASSSSVGKLFF.

The gene calls are TRBV7-2 and TRBJ2-3; either TRBD1 or TRBD2 may fit D (5 bases each). There are 16 residues in the CDR3. CDR1 is SGHTA, CDR2 FQGNSA, per germline. Trimming removed 8 bases at V and 1 base at J, with 19 bases between. The CDR3 DNA follows: TGTGCCAGCGCTGGTGGGGGAAGGGGAGGCACAGATACGCAGTATTTT. This codes for CASAGGGRGGTDTQYF. The variable domain in full, with the rest retrieved from reference TRBV7-2 and TRBJ2-3, is GAGVSQSPSNKVTEKGKDVELRCDPISGHTALYWYRQSLGQGLEFLIYFQGNSAPDKSGLPSDRFSAERTGGSVSTLTIQRTQQEDSAVYLCASAGGGRGGTDTQYFGPGTRLTVL.

This clone was seen at least ten times. The chain is built from TRBV29-1 and TRBJ2-5; a weak D match, TRBD2 (5 bases). The germline V gene has CDR1 SQVTM and CDR2 ANQGSEA. The CDR3 sequence is 10 residues long. The CDR3 sequence: CSGSQETQYF. The CDR3 DNA is TGCTCGGGGAGTCAAGAGACCCAGTACTTC.

The CDR3 DNA sequence: TGCGCCAGCAGCCAAGGACTAGCGGGGGGCACAGATACGCAGTATTTT. Translated, it gives CASSQGLAGGTDTQYF. The rearrangement links TRBV4-1 to TRBJ2-3, with 12 nucleotides matching TRBD2. This CDR3 region has 16 residues. Per germline, CDR1 MGHRA and CDR2 YSYEKL. Unmatched junction bases numbered 0, after V lost 1 base and J lost 1 base.

This clone appeared a few times. The rearrangement joins TRBV6-5 to TRBJ2-7; 13 nucleotides match TRBD2. This CDR3 region has 13 residues. Looked up from germline, CDR1 is MNHEY and CDR2 is SVGAGI. Trimming removed 6 bases from V and 11 bases from J; junction bases left unmatched: 7. The CDR3 nucleotides are TGTGCCAGCAGCTACGGACTAGCGGGAGTTAAGTACGTC. It translates to CASSYGLAGVKYV.

The V gene is TRBV4-2, the J gene TRBJ2-7; 13 bases map to TRBD2. Germline-derived CDR1 and CDR2 are LGHNA and YNFKEQ. J was trimmed by 1 base and V by 3 bases; bases with no gene match: 0. This CDR3 spans 15 amino acids. The CDR3 DNA sequence: TGTGCCAGCAGCCAGGGACTAGCGGGATCCTACGAGCAGTACGTC. It encodes CASSQGLAGSYEQYV.

The chain combines TRBV6-5 with TRBJ2-1; 11 positions match TRBD1. Germline V gene data show CDR1 as MNHEY and CDR2 as SVGAGI. The length of the CDR3 is 13 residues. The V gene end was trimmed by 6 bases and the J gene end by 8 bases; junction bases not matched to a gene: 3. As DNA, the CDR3 is TGTGCCAGCAGCAGGACAGGGGGCTATGAGCAGTTCTTC. It translates to CASSRTGGYEQFF.

This clone was found a few times. The chain links TRBV4-1 to TRBJ2-5; D possibly corresponds to TRBD2 (6 bases). V was clipped by 3 bases and J by 4 bases, with 15 bases between them. Per germline, CDR1 MGHRA and CDR2 YSYEKL. The CDR3 is made up of 15 amino acids. CDR3 sequence reads: CASSQSAREPETQYF. CDR3 sequence (DNA): TGCGCCAGCAGCCAGTCGGCTCGGGAGCCAGAGACCCAGTACTTC.

V is TRBV4-1 and J is TRBJ2-4, with TRBD2 identical over 10 bases. This CDR3 has 14 amino acids. CDR1 and CDR2 (germline): MGHRA, YSYEKL. V trimming: 0 bases; J trimming: 11 bases; junction bases outside the gene matches: 4. This CDR3 reads CASSQDFSGGFQYF. CDR3 bases: TGCGCCAGCAGCCAAGACTTTAGCGGGGGGTTTCAGTACTTC.

CDR3 residues: CASSQAVNLARAGRADTQYF. The CDR3 nucleotides read TGCGCCAGCAGCCAAGCGGTTAACCTAGCCCGAGCAGGAAGGGCAGATACGCAGTATTTT. The chain has TRBV4-3 and TRBJ2-3; maybe TRBD2 (5 bases). Germline V gene sequence: CDR1 LGHNA, CDR2 YSLEER. V dropped 1 base and J dropped 4 bases, with 27 bases sitting between them. The CDR3 is made up of 20 amino acids.

This clone was detected a few times. V is TRBV4-2 and J is TRBJ2-3; D unclear. Per the germline V gene, CDR1 is LGHNA and CDR2 is YNFKEQ. V lost 0 bases and J 4 bases, leaving 11 bases between the germline ends. CDR3 size: 15 residues. The CDR3 spells CASSQDLVSADTQYF. The CDR3 coding sequence is TGTGCCAGCAGCCAAGATTTGGTTTCGGCAGATACGCAGTATTTT.

This clone was detected ten times or more. This sequence joins TRBV23-1 and TRBJ2-4, with TRBD2 identical over 7 bases. TRBV23-1 is an ORF, with its function uncertain. CDR3 size: 15 residues. Trimming removed 4 bases from V and 1 base from J; junction bases left unmatched: 4. The DNA of the CDR3 is TGCGCCAGCAGTCCTTCACTAGCGGCCAAAAACATTCAGTACTTC. Translation: CASSPSLAAKNIQYF.

In its sample, this clone was seen a few times. V gene TRBV4-1 combines with J gene TRBJ2-7, with D unresolved. V was clipped by 2 bases and J by 2 bases, with 7 bases between them. The germline gives CDR1 MGHRA, CDR2 YSYEKL. This CDR3 has 13 residues. The CDR3 loop is CASSQIRAYEQYF. CDR3 in DNA: TGCGCCAGCAGCCAAATCAGAGCCTACGAGCAGTACTTC.

This clone was counted between two and nine times. The V and J genes are TRBV7-9 and TRBJ1-2; a possible D gene is TRBD1 (5 bases). The CDR3 is 13 amino acids. Looked up from germline, CDR1 is SEHNR and CDR2 is FQNEAQ (reference sequence). V gave up 6 bases and J gave up 1 base, with 9 bases separating them. CDR3: CASSPDSNYGYTF. As DNA, the CDR3 is TGTGCCAGCAGTCCCGACAGTAACTATGGCTACACCTTC.

This clone was seen a few times. This rearrangement joins TRBV4-3 to TRBJ2-2; D is tentatively TRBD1 or TRBD2 (6 bases each). The germline V and J ends were trimmed by 2 bases and 4 bases, with 14 bases remaining between them. The V gene's germline CDR1 is LGHNA and CDR2 YSLEER. The CDR3 contains 16 residues. CDR3 sequence (DNA): TGCGCCAGCAGCCAATGGGGGGCGCAAGGCACCGGGGAGCTGTTTTTT. Amino acid sequence: CASSQWGAQGTGELFF.

The sample holds a few counts of this clone. J is TRBJ2-3 and V is TRBV10-3, with TRBD2 identical over 9 bases. Germline V gives CDR1 ENHRY, CDR2 SYGVKD. CDR3 length: 15 residues. The V gene end was trimmed by 0 bases and the J gene end by 6 bases; junction bases not matched to a gene: 4. CDR3 loop: CAISESGGGADTQYF. For the CDR3, the DNA is TGTGCCATCAGTGAGTCGGGCGGGGGGGCCGATACGCAGTATTTT.

This rearrangement joins TRBV5-1 to TRBJ1-1; D remains ambiguous. The V end was cut by 4 bases, the J end by 1 base, with 14 bases between. There are 15 residues in the CDR3. Germline V gene sequence: CDR1 SGHRS, CDR2 YFSETQ. CDR3 residues: CASSQRLTSNTEAFF. The CDR3 DNA reads as TGCGCCAGCAGCCAGAGACTGACCTCGAACACTGAAGCTTTCTTT.

This chain links TRBV25-1 with TRBJ2-7; D possibly corresponds to TRBD2 (5 bases). This CDR3 contains 13 residues. V was shortened by 6 bases and J by 2 bases, with 11 bases between the two germline ends. Germline V gene lookup returns CDR1 MGHDK and CDR2 SYGVNS. In DNA, the CDR3 is TGTGCCAGCAGGCCGACGGGAACCTACGAGCAGTACTTC. This codes for CASRPTGTYEQYF.

This clone appeared a few times. This chain connects TRBV9 to TRBJ2-2; weak D call: TRBD1 (6 bases). This CDR3 contains 16 residues. The V end lost 0 bases, the J end lost 0 bases, and 9 bases lay between the germline ends. Germline lookup yields CDR1 SGDLS and CDR2 YYNGEE. CDR3 loop: CASSVGGGPNTGELFF. Here the CDR3 DNA reads TGTGCCAGCAGCGTAGGTGGGGGCCCGAACACCGGGGAGCTGTTTTTT.

This clone was detected only a few times. This chain links TRBV6-5 with TRBJ2-3, with unresolved D. V lost 0 bases and J 0 bases, leaving 7 bases between the germline ends. The CDR3 runs to 15 residues. Germline values: CDR1 MNHEY, CDR2 SVGAGI. CDR3 sequence: CASSYSSSSTDTQYF. DNA of the CDR3: TGTGCCAGCAGTTACTCGTCCAGTAGCACAGATACGCAGTATTTT.

This clone showed up just a few times. The chain couples TRBV5-4 to TRBJ1-1; D gene uncertain. This CDR3 has 15 amino acids. Germline V gene lookup returns CDR1 SGHNT and CDR2 YYREEE (reference sequence). V was cut by 1 base and J by 0 bases, with 10 bases left in between. This CDR3 is CASSLQGSMNTEAFF. The CDR3 nucleotides are TGTGCCAGCAGCTTGCAAGGCAGTATGAACACTGAAGCTTTCTTT.

The gene calls are TRBV5-6 and TRBJ1-2, with D perhaps matching TRBD1 (6 bases). Germline V gene sequence: CDR1 SGHDT, CDR2 YYEEEE. The ends were cut back, 5 bases at V and 6 bases at J, with 14 bases in the middle. This CDR3 region has 13 residues. The CDR3 bases are TGTGCCAGCAGGCCTCCAGGGGTCAATGGCTACACCTTC. It is translated as CASRPPGVNGYTF.